The 22 T cell receptor beta chains reported below all come from one sample, sequenced in a study of tumor-infiltrating lymphocytes in primary liver carcinoma. Unsorted bulk tissue (about 20-32 mg) underwent RNA and DNA co-extraction. With approximately 500 ng total RNA as template and a constant-region primer, TCR beta cDNA was made. Amplification in three nested multiplex PCR rounds with slightly modified ARM-PCR gave rise to TCR beta libraries. Forward primers for TRBV1-TRBV30 and a C-beta reverse primer served the first two PCR rounds, at roughly 10 cycles each. In TCRdb, the multiplex PCR reads were re-called with MiXCR into one record per CDR3 protein. The profile covers 40,000 to 60,000 distinct CDR3 sequences, with 70% to 85% appearing a single time and over 25% taken by the ten largest. Sequences were obtained from liver tumor tissue from sampling region 3. The subset denotes: tumor region T3, left-lateral pole. These receptors all stem from a middle-aged man with primary liver carcinoma and hepatitis B virus infection.

With regard to this clonotype: Given the absence of the conserved phenylalanine or tryptophan at the CDR3 end, a read error is likely. This chain joins TRBV6-5 and TRBJ2-1; TRBD2 agrees at 10 bases. The CDR3 contains 16 residues. V lost 6 bases to trimming and J lost 5 bases; unmatched junction nucleotides: 10. The germline V gene encodes CDR1 MNHEY and CDR2 SVGAGI. This CDR3 is CASRTSLAGPNNEQFS. DNA for the CDR3: TGTGCCAGCAGGACCTCACTAGCGGGACCCAACAATGAGCAGTTCTCA.

This clonotype was detected many times. Here the CDR3 DNA reads TGTGCCAGCAGCCCTAGCGGGAGGGGCCACGAGCAGTACTTC. This encodes CASSPSGRGHEQYF. The J gene is TRBJ2-7, the V gene TRBV12-3 or TRBV12-4, with 12 bases matching TRBD2. The CDR3 totals 14 residues. V gave up 6 bases and J gave up 5 bases; unmatched junction bases: 5.

The rearrangement uses TRBV4-1 and TRBJ1-2; D is uncertain. The germline gives CDR1 MGHRA, CDR2 YSYEKL. Trimming took 0 bases from V and 2 from J, leaving 10 bases between them. CDR3 size: 15 residues. The CDR3 sequence: CASSQEVETNYGYTF. The CDR3 region has the DNA TGCGCCAGCAGCCAAGAAGTCGAAACAAACTATGGCTACACCTTC.

Turning to this clonotype: A read error may produce the germline difference seen at one junction end. The rearrangement joins TRBV11-2 to TRBJ1-4; weak D call: TRBD1 (5 bases). Germline loops: CDR1 SGHAT, CDR2 FQNNGV. CDR3 length: 14 amino acids. In DNA, the CDR3 is TGTACCAGCAACTTAGAGCTTGGGGACGAAAAACTGTTTTTT. It codes for CTSNLELGDEKLFF.

This chain joins TRBV5-4 and TRBJ1-2, with TRBD1 as a possible D gene (5 bases). Germline CDR1 is SGHNT and CDR2 is YYREEE (reference sequence). The CDR3 extends over 14 amino acids. Trimming left V 8 bases short and J 0 bases short, with 14 bases between. CDR3 in amino acids: CASSAGGSNYGYTF. The CDR3 bases are TGTGCCAGTAGCGCCGGGGGATCTAACTATGGCTACACCTTC.

This clonotype was seen at least ten times. The chain combines TRBV28 with TRBJ2-3; TRBD2 might be the D (6 bases). This CDR3 spans 17 amino acids. V was pared by 5 bases and J by 5 bases, with 23 bases between. Germline assignment: CDR1 MDHEN and CDR2 SYDVKM. The CDR3 loop reads CASSPRRWRGGGDTQYF. Written as DNA, the CDR3 is TGTGCCAGCAGTCCACGACGGTGGCGGGGCGGAGGAGATACGCAGTATTTT.

The J gene is TRBJ2-5, the V gene TRBV5-4, with a tentative D call TRBD2 (6 bases). Per the germline V gene, CDR1 is SGHNT and CDR2 is YYREEE (reference sequence). V lost 3 bases and J 4 bases, leaving 19 bases between the germline ends. The CDR3 spans 16 residues. The CDR3 coding sequence is TGTGCCAGCAGCTCTACGACTAGTAGGAGTGGAGAGACCCAGTACTTC. This codes for CASSSTTSRSGETQYF.

As to this clonotype: The junction departs from the called germline gene at one end, perhaps through a read error. This rearrangement joins TRBV7-9 to TRBJ2-7; tentative D call: TRBD2 (6 bases). The CDR3 runs 16 residues. In germline, CDR1 is SEHNR, CDR2 FQNEAQ (reference sequence). The CDR3 DNA follows: TGCGCCAGCAGCTTAGCGGCGAGCCAGGCCTTGCGCGAGCAGTACTTC. It is translated as CASSLAASQALREQYF. Filled out from reference TRBV7-9 and TRBJ2-7, the complete variable domain reads DTGVSQNPRHKITKRGQNVTFRCDPISEHNRLYWYRQTLGQGPEFLTYFQNEAQLEKSRLLSDRFSAERPKGSFSTLEIQRTEQGDSAMYLCASSLAASQALREQYFGPGTRLTVT.

In regard to this clonotype: At one boundary the junction diverges from the germline segment, which might be a read error. The chain recombines TRBV28 with TRBJ1-1; TRBD1 matches 9 bases. This CDR3 comprises 15 residues. Germline V gene data show CDR1 as MDHEN and CDR2 as SYDVKM. The CDR3 reads CTSSLRTGVNTEAFF. The CDR3 coding sequence is TGTACCAGCAGTTTACGGACAGGGGTGAACACTGAAGCTTTCTTT. Full variable domain (missing parts from reference TRBV28 and TRBJ1-1): DVKVTQSSRYLVKRTGEKVFLECVQDMDHENMFWYRQDPGLGLRLIYFSYDVKMKEKGDIPEGYSVSREKKERFSLILESASTNQTSMYLCTSSLRTGVNTEAFFGQGTRLTVV.

About this clonotype: A single base separates this from a much larger clone, so it may be a read error. The chain joins TRBV21-1 to TRBJ1-5. TRBV21-1 is a pseudogene segment. This CDR3 contains 14 residues. The CDR3 here is CASSRRVSNQPLHF. CDR3 bases: TGTGCCAGCAGCCGACGCGTTAGCAATCAGCCCCTGCATTTT.

A note on this clonotype: Compared with germline, one end of the junction differs, possibly owing to a read error. The V call is TRBV30, the J call TRBJ2-1; 7 bases line up with TRBD2. CDR1 is GTSNPN and CDR2 is SVGIG in the germline V gene (reference sequence). There are 14 residues in the CDR3. CDR3 sequence (DNA): TGTGCCCGGACGCGGGAGTTTCCCTACAATGAGCAGCTCTTC. It codes for CARTREFPYNEQLF.

This clonotype was counted many times. The V and J genes are TRBV10-3 and TRBJ2-6; D is ambiguous. The CDR3 has 13 residues. Germline CDR1 is ENHRY and CDR2 is SYGVKD. Trimming took 8 bases from V and 0 from J, leaving 5 bases between them. The CDR3 DNA reads TGTGCCATCGGGGACTCTGGGGCCAACGTCCTGACTTTC. Encoded protein: CAIGDSGANVLTF.

The chain uses TRBV20-1 and TRBJ2-1; 9 positions match TRBD2. CDR1 is DFQATT, CDR2 SNEGSKA, per germline (reference sequence). This CDR3 is 14 amino acids long. For the CDR3, the DNA is TGCAATGCCCTCAGCGGGAGGACAAACAATGAGCAGTTCTTC. It yields the protein CNALSGRTNNEQFF.

This clonotype was detected once. The V and J genes are TRBV29-1 and TRBJ2-5, with TRBD1 as a possible D gene (5 bases). Germline CDR1 SQVTM, CDR2 ANQGSEA. The CDR3 consists of 13 residues. Between the trimmed V and J ends, which lost 7 bases and 12 bases, there was a span of 24 bases. The CDR3 sequence: CSAYQGNQDTKYF. For the CDR3, the DNA is TGCAGCGCGTACCAGGGAAACCAAGATACCAAGTACTTC. Full variable domain (remainder filled in from reference TRBV29-1 and TRBJ2-5): SAVISQKPSRDICQRGTSLTIQCQVDSQVTMMFWYRQQPGQSLTLIATANQGSEATYESGFVIDKFPISRPNLTFSTLTVSNMSPEDSSIYLCSAYQGNQDTKYFGPGTRLLVL.

A remark on this clonotype: A junction boundary mismatches the germline segment, possibly from a read error. This chain links TRBV4-2 with TRBJ2-7, with a tentative D call TRBD2 (5 bases). The germline gives CDR1 LGHNA, CDR2 YNFKEQ. The CDR3 spans 18 residues. The CDR3 here is CASSQEVASVRVPYEQYF. The CDR3 coding sequence is TGTGCTAGCAGTCAAGAGGTCGCGAGCGTGAGGGTACCCTACGAACAGTACTTC.

Many counts were recorded for this clonotype. The chain uses TRBV18 and TRBJ2-7, with D possibly being TRBD2 (5 bases). The CDR3 consists of 14 residues. Germline-derived CDR1 and CDR2 are KGHSH and LQKENI. The V and J ends lost 3 bases and 0 bases respectively, with 9 bases between them. CDR3 DNA sequence: TGTGCCAGCTCACCGGGTGAGGGCTCCTACGAGCAGTACTTC. The encoded protein is CASSPGEGSYEQYF.

In the case of this clonotype: A much larger clone differs by one base, so this may be a read error. The rearrangement uses TRBV5-6 and TRBJ2-7; perhaps D is TRBD1 or TRBD2 (6 bases each). The CDR3 extends over 15 amino acids. The germline V and J ends were trimmed by 1 base and 4 bases, with 15 bases remaining between them. Germline CDR1 and CDR2: SGHDT and YYEEEE. The CDR3 nucleotides read TGTGCCAGCAGCTTGAGGGGGGTTGGGCGTTACGAGCAGTACTTC. Protein: CASSLRGVGRYEQYF.

About this clonotype itself: An end of the junction differs from the germline gene, which may be a read error. V is TRBV5-6 and J is TRBJ2-1; D assignment may be TRBD1 or TRBD2 (5 bases each). The CDR3 is made up of 18 amino acids. Looked up from germline, CDR1 is SGHDT and CDR2 is YYEEEE. CDR3 residues: CARSLAGTARQFVNGQFF. For the CDR3, the DNA is TGTGCCAGGAGCTTGGCCGGGACCGCGCGGCAATTCGTCAATGGGCAGTTCTTC.

On this clonotype itself: Relative to the germline gene, one junction end is altered; a read error may explain this. The chain carries TRBV7-9 and TRBJ1-5; D remains ambiguous. Germline V gives CDR1 SEHNR, CDR2 FQNEAQ (reference sequence). The CDR3 totals 12 residues. The CDR3 loop is CASSHSNQPQRF. The CDR3 DNA follows: TGTGCCAGCAGTCATAGCAATCAGCCCCAGCGGTTT.

About this clonotype: Given the absence of the conserved phenylalanine or tryptophan at the CDR3 end, a read error is likely. CDR3 loop: CASTLRGGSDTEAFL. The CDR3 DNA reads TGTGCCAGCACCCTCCGGGGGGGCTCGGACACTGAAGCTTTCCTT. The V and J genes are TRBV6-6 and TRBJ1-1; D perhaps matches TRBD1 (6 bases). This CDR3 comprises 15 residues. CDR1 and CDR2 from the germline V gene are MNHNY and SVGAGI (reference sequence). Trimming removed 7 bases from V and 3 bases from J, with 18 bases in between.

This clonotype occurred once. The junction departs from germline at one end; a sequencing error may be responsible. The chain links TRBV11-2 to TRBJ2-1; TRBD2 agrees at 7 bases. The CDR3 is made up of 16 amino acids. Per germline, CDR1 SGHAT and CDR2 FQNNGV. The CDR3 here is CASSSHPNGRIYEQCF. CDR3 DNA sequence: TGTGCCAGCAGCTCGCACCCCAACGGGAGGATCTATGAGCAGTGCTTC.

As regards this clonotype: The conserved final phenylalanine or tryptophan is absent from the CDR3, which likely points to a read error. This chain links TRBV4-1 with TRBJ2-2; D is possibly TRBD2 (6 bases). The CDR3 consists of 16 residues. Germline CDR1 and CDR2: MGHRA and YSYEKL. Between the trimmed V and J ends, which lost 3 bases and 6 bases, there was a span of 17 bases. The CDR3, as DNA: TGCGCCAGCAGCCAGGATACTTCGGGACTTTCCGGGGAGCTGTTTATT. Residues: CASSQDTSGLSGELFI.